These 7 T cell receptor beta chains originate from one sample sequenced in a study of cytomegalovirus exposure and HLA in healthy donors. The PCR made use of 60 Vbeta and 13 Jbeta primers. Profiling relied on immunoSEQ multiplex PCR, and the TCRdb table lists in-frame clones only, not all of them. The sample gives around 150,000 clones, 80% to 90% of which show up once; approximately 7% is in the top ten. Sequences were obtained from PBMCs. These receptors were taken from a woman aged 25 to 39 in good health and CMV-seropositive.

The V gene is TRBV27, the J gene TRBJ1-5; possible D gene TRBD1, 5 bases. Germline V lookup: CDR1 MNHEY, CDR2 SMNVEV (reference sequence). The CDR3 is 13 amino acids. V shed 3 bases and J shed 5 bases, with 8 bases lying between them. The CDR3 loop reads CASSLPRDQPQHF. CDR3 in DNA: TGTGCCAGCAGTTTGCCCAGGGATCAGCCCCAGCATTTT.

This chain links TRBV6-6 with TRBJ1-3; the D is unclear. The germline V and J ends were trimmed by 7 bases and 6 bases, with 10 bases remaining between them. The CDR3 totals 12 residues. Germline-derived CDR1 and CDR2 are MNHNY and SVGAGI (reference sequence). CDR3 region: CASMRPLNTIYF. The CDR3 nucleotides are TGTGCCAGCATGCGTCCGTTAAACACCATATATTTT.

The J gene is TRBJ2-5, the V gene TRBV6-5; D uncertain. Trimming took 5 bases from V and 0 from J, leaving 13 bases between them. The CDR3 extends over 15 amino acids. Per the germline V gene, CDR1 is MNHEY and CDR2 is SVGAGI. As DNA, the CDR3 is TGTGCCAGCAGTCGCCCCGACTGGCACCAAGAGACCCAGTACTTC. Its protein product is CASSRPDWHQETQYF.

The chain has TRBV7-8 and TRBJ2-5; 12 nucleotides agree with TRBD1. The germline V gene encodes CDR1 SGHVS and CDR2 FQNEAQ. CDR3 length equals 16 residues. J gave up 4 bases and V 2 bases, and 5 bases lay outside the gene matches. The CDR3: CASSLTRDRGRETQYF. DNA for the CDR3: TGTGCCAGCAGCTTAACCCGGGACAGGGGGCGAGAGACCCAGTACTTC.

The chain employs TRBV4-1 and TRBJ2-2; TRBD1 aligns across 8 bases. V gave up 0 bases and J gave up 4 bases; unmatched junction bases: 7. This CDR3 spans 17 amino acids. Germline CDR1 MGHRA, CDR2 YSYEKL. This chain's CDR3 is CASSQDSGGLGTGELFF. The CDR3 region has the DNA TGCGCCAGCAGCCAAGATTCAGGGGGCTTGGGCACCGGGGAGCTGTTTTTT.

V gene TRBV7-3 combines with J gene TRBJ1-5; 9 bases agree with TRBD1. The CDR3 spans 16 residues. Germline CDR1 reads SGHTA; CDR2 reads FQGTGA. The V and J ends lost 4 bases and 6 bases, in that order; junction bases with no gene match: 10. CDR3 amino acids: CASSSGRDRAGQPQHF. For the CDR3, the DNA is TGTGCCAGCAGCTCCGGCCGGGACAGGGCCGGTCAGCCCCAGCATTTT.

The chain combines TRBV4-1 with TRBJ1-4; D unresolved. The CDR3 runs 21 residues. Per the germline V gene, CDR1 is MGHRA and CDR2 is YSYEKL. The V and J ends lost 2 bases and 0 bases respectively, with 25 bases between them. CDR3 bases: TGCGCCAGCAGCCAAAGGTTGAAGTTACAGAACTCAACCTCAACTAATGAAAAACTGTTTTTT. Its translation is CASSQRLKLQNSTSTNEKLFF.